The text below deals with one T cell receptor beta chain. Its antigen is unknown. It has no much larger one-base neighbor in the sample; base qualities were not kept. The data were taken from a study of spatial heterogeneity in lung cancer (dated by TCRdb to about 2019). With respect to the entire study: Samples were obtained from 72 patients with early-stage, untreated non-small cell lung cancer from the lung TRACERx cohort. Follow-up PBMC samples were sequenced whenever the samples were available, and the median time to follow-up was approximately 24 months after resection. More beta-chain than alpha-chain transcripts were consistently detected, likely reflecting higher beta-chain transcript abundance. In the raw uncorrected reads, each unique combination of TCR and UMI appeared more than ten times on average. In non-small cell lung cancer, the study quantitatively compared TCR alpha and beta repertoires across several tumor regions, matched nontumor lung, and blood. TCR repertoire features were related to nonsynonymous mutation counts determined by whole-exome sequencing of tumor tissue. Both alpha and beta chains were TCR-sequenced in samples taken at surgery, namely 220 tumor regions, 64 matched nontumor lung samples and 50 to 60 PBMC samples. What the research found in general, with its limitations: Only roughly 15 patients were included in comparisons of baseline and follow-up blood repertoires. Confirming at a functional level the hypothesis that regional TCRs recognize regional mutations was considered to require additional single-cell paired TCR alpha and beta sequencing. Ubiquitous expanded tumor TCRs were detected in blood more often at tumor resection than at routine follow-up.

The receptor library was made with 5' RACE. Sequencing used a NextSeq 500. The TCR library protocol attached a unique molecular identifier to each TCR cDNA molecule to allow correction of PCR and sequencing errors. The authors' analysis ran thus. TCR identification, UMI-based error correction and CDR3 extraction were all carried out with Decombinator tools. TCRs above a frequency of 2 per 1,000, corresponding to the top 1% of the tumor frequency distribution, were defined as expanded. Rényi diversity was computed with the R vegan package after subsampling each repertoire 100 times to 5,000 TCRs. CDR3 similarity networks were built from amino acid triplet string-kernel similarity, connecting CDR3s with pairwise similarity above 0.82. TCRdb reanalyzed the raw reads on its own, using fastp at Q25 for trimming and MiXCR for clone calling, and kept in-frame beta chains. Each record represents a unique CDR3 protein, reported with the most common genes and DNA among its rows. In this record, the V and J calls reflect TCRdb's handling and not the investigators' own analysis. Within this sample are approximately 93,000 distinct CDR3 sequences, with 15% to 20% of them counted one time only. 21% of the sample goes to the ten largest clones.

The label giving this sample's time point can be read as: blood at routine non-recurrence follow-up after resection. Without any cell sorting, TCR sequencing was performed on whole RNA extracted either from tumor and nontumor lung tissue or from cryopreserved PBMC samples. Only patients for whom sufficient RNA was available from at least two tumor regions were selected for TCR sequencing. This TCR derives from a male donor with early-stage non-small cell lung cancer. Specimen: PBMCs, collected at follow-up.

CDR3 sequence: CASSQLSGQLNTEAFF. The sequence in DNA is TGTGCCAGCAGCCAATTAAGCGGACAGCTGAACACTGAAGCTTTCTTT. Recombination linked TRBV6-2 or TRBV6-3 to TRBJ1-1; the D gene is perhaps TRBD1, from 6 matching bases. V is shortened by 6 bases, J by 0 bases, and the region joining them spans 17 bases. Via the germline V gene, CDR1 is MNHEY and CDR2 SVGEGT. From its cysteine to its phenylalanine, the CDR3 spans 16 amino acids. Left in the record is the CDR3 DNA by itself, 48 bases read in frame from the first base.